The next 7 T cell receptor beta chains were all read from a single sample in a study of T cells in tumors after PD-1 blockade. Some clones are missing from TCRdb's copy, which holds only in-frame ones; the method was immunoSEQ multiplex PCR. The table lists about 63,000 clones, 74% of them singletons. The specimen comprised PBMCs, sampled after anti-PD-1 treatment. Receptors were obtained from a human donor with basal cell carcinoma.

The J gene is TRBJ2-7, the V gene TRBV20-1; TRBD1 matches at 7 bases. V lost 3 bases to trimming and J lost 3 bases; unmatched junction nucleotides: 8. CDR1 and CDR2 from the germline V gene are DFQATT and SNEGSKA (reference sequence). This CDR3 is 14 amino acids long. CDR3 amino acids: CSASVATGVYEQYF. Here the CDR3 DNA reads TGCAGTGCTAGTGTAGCCACAGGGGTCTACGAGCAGTACTTC.

V gene TRBV5-1 combines with J gene TRBJ1-1, with D unresolved. The CDR3 covers 12 residues. Germline CDR1 is SGHRS and CDR2 is YFSETQ. The germline V and J ends were trimmed by 5 bases and 1 base, with 6 bases remaining between them. CDR3 in DNA: TGCGCCAGCAGTTTTGAGAACACTGAAGCTTTCTTT. Translation gives CASSFENTEAFF.

The V call is TRBV20-1, the J call TRBJ1-6, with D unclear. V lost 5 bases and J 11 bases, leaving 7 bases between the germline ends. CDR1 and CDR2 from the germline V gene are DFQATT and SNEGSKA (reference sequence). The CDR3 has 10 amino acids. Here the CDR3 reads CSASGTPLHF. The CDR3 DNA reads TGCAGTGCTTCTGGCACACCCCTCCACTTT.

The chain has TRBV5-1 and TRBJ1-1; 8 bases are shared with TRBD1. This CDR3 is built from 16 residues. In germline, CDR1 is SGHRS, CDR2 YFSETQ. J was trimmed by 4 bases and V by 6 bases; bases with no gene match: 14. The CDR3 DNA reads as TGCGCCAGCACTACTTTAAACAGGGGGACGGGCACTGAAGCTTTCTTT. It translates to CASTTLNRGTGTEAFF.

V and J are TRBV5-1 and TRBJ1-5, with 9 bases aligning to TRBD1. Trimming cost V 3 bases and J 8 bases; bases outside gene matches: 3. The CDR3 sequence is 13 residues long. CDR1 SGHRS and CDR2 YFSETQ come from the germline V gene. In DNA form, the CDR3 reads TGCGCCAGCAGCTCCACAGGGGGCGAGCCCCAGCATTTT. It yields the protein CASSSTGGEPQHF.

V is TRBV12-3 or TRBV12-4 and J is TRBJ2-3; D not certain. The CDR3 loop spans 12 amino acids. Deletions cut 6 bases from V and 5 bases from J, with 9 bases between. CDR3 in DNA: TGTGCCAGCAGCTTGTGGGGAGATACGCAGTATTTT. Protein: CASSLWGDTQYF.

The chain's CDR3 is CSVRAGDLSPLHF. In DNA form, the CDR3 reads TGCAGCGTGAGGGCAGGAGACCTTTCACCCCTCCACTTT. The gene calls are TRBV29-1 and TRBJ1-6; no reliable D call. In germline, CDR1 is SQVTM, CDR2 ANQGSEA. Deletions cut 6 bases from V and 9 bases from J, with 15 bases between. The CDR3 runs to 13 residues.